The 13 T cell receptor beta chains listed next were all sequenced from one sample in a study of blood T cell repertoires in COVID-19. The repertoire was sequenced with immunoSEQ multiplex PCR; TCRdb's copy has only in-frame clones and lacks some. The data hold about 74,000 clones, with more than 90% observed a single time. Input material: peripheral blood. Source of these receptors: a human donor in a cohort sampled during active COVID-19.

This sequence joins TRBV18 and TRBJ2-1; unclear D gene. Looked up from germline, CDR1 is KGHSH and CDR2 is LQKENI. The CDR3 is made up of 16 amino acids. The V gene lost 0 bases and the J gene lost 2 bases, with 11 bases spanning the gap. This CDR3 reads CASSPPEIRAYNEQFF. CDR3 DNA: TGTGCCAGCTCACCACCGGAGATTCGGGCCTACAATGAGCAGTTCTTC.

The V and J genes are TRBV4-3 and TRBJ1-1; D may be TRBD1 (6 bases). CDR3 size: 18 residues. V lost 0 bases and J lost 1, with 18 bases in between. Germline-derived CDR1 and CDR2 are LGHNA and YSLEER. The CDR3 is CASSQEGGRFVGNTEAFF. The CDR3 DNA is TGCGCCAGCAGCCAAGAAGGGGGAAGGTTCGTTGGGAACACTGAAGCTTTCTTT.

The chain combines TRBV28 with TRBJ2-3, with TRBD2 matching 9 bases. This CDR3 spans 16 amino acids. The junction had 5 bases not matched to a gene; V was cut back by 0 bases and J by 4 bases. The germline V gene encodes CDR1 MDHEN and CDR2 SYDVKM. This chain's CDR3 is CASSLWREGRADTQYF. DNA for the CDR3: TGTGCCAGCAGTTTATGGCGGGAGGGCCGAGCAGATACGCAGTATTTT. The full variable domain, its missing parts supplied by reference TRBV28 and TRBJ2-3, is DVKVTQSSRYLVKRTGEKVFLECVQDMDHENMFWYRQDPGLGLRLIYFSYDVKMKEKGDIPEGYSVSREKKERFSLILESASTNQTSMYLCASSLWREGRADTQYFGPGTRLTVL.

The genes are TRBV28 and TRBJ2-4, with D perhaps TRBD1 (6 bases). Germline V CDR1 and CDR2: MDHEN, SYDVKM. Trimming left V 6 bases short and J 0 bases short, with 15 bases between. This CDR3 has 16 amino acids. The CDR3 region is CASSSRQVLAKNIQYF. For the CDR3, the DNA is TGTGCCAGCAGCTCTCGACAGGTGCTAGCCAAAAACATTCAGTACTTC.

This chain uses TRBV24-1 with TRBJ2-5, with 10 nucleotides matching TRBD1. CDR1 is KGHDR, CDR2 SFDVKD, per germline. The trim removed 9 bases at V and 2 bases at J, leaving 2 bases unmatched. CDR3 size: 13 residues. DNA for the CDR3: TGTGCCACCGGGACAGGGGCGCAAGAGACCCAGTACTTC. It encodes CATGTGAQETQYF.

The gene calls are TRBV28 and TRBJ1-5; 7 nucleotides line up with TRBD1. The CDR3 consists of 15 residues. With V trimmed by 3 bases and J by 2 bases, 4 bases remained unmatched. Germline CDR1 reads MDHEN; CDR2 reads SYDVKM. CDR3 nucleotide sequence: TGTGCCAGCAGTTTTGCTACAGGGGGCAATCAGCCCCAGCATTTT. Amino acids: CASSFATGGNQPQHF.

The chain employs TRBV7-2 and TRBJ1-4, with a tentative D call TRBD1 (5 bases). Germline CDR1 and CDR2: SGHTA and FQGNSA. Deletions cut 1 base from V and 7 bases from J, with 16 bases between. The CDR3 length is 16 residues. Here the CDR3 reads CASSLVGQGMGEKLFF. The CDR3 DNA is TGTGCCAGCAGCTTAGTAGGGCAGGGTATGGGTGAAAAACTGTTTTTT.

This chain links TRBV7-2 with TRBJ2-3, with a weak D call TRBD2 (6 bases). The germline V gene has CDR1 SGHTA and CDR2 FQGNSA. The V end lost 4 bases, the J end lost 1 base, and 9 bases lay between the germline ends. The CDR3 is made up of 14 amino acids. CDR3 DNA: TGTGCCAGCAGCTCGCAGCGGGGCACAGATACGCAGTATTTT. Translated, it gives CASSSQRGTDTQYF.

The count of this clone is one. The CDR3 reads CASSVGHLAKNIQYF. CDR3 bases: TGTGCCAGCAGCGTGGGACACCTAGCCAAAAACATTCAGTACTTC. The gene calls are TRBV9 and TRBJ2-4, with D perhaps TRBD1 (6 bases). CDR1 SGDLS and CDR2 YYNGEE come from the germline V gene. V was cut by 2 bases and J by 0 bases, with 9 bases left in between. The CDR3 spans 15 residues.

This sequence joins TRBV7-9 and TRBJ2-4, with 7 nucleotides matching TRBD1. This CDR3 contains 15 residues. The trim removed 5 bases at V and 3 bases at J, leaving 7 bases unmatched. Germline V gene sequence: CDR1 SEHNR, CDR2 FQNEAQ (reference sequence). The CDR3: CASSLRQGVKNIQYF. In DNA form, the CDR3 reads TGTGCCAGCAGCCTCAGACAGGGCGTCAAAAACATTCAGTACTTC.

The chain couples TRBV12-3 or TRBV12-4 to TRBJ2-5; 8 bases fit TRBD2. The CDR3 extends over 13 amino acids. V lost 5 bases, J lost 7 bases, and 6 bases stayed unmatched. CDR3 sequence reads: CASSRGGLGTQYF. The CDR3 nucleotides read TGTGCCAGCAGTCGCGGGGGGCTAGGGACCCAGTACTTC.

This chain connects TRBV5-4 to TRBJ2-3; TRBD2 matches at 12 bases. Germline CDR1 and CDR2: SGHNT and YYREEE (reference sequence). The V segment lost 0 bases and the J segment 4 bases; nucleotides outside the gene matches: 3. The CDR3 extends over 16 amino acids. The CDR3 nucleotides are TGTGCCAGCAGCTTGGTGGCTAGCGGGAGGGCAGATACGCAGTATTTT. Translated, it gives CASSLVASGRADTQYF.

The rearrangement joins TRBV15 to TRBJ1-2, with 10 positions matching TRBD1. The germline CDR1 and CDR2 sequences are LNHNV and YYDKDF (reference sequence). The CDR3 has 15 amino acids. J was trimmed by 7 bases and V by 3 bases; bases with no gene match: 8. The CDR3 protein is CATSRGGQGGAGYTF. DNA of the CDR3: TGTGCCACCAGCAGGGGCGGACAGGGGGGTGCTGGCTACACCTTC.